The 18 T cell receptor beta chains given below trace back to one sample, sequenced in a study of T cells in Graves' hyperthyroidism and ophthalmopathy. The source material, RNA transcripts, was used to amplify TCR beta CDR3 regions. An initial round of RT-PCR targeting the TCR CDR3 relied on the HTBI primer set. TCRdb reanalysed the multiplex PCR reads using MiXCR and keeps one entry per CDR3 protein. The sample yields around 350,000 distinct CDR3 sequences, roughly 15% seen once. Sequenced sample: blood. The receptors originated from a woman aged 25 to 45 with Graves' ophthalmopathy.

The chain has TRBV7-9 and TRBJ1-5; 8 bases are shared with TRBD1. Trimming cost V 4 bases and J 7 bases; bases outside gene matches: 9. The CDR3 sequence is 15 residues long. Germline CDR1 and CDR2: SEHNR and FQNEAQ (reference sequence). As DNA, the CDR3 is TGTGCCAGCAGCTCTCGGACAGGACAGGGACAGCCCCAGCATTTT. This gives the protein CASSSRTGQGQPQHF. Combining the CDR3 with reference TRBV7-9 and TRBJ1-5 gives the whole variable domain DTGVSQNPRHKITKRGQNVTFRCDPISEHNRLYWYRQTLGQGPEFLTYFQNEAQLEKSRLLSDRFSAERPKGSFSTLEIQRTEQGDSAMYLCASSSRTGQGQPQHFGDGTRLSIL.

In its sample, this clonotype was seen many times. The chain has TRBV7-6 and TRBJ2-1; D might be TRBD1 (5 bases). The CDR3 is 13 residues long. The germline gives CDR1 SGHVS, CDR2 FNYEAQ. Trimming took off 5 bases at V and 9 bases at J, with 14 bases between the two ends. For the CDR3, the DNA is TGTGCCAGCAGCCCAGGGATCTATAGTGAGCAGTTCTTC. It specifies CASSPGIYSEQFF.

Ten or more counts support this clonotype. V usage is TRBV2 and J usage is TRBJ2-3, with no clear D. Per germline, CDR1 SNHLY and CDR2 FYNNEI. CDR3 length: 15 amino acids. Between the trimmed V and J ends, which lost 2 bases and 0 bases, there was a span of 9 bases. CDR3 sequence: CASSEPDSSTDTQYF. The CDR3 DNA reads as TGTGCCAGCAGTGAACCCGATTCTAGCACAGATACGCAGTATTTT.

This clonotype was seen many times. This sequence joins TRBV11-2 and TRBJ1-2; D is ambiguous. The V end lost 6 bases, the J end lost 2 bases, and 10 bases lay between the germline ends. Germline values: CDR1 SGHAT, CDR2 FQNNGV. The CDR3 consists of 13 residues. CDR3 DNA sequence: TGTGCCAGCAGTTCCCAGATGAACTATGGCTACACCTTC. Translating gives CASSSQMNYGYTF.

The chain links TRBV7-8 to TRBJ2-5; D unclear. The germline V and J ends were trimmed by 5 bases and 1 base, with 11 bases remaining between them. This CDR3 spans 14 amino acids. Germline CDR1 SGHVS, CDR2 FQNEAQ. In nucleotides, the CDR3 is TGTGCCAGCAGCATGACAAGGACCCAAGAGACCCAGTACTTC. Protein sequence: CASSMTRTQETQYF.

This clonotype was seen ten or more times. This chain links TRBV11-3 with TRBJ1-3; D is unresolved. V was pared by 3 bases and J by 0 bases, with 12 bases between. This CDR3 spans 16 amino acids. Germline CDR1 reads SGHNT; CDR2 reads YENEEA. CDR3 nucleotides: TGTGCCAGCAGCTTGTTCGGCTGGGGCTCTGGAAACACCATATATTTT. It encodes CASSLFGWGSGNTIYF.

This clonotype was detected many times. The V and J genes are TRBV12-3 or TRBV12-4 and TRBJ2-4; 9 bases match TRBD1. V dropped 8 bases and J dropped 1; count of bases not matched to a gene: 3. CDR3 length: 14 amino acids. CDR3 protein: CASRDREAKNIQYF. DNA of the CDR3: TGTGCCAGCCGGGACAGGGAGGCCAAAAACATTCAGTACTTC.

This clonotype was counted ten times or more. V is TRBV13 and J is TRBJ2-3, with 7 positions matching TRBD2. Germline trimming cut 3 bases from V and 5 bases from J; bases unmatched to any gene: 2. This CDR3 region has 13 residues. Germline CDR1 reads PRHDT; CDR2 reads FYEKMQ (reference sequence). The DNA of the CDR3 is TGTGCCAGCAGCTTTTGGGGGGGAGATACGCAGTATTTT. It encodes CASSFWGGDTQYF.

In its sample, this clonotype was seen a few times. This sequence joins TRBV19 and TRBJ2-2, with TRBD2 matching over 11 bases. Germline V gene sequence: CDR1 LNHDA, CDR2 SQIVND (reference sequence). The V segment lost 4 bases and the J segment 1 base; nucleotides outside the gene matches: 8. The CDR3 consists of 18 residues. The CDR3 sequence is CASSTTSGAFMNTGELFF. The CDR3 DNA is TGTGCCAGTAGTACGACTAGCGGGGCTTTTATGAACACCGGGGAGCTGTTTTTT.

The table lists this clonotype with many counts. Written as DNA, the CDR3 is TGCAGCGTTGGACAGGGGTCCGAGCAGTACTTC. The encoded protein is CSVGQGSEQYF. The chain carries TRBV29-1 and TRBJ2-7; 8 bases align to TRBD1. The V segment lost 4 bases and the J segment 6 bases; nucleotides outside the gene matches: 2. The CDR3 contains 11 residues. Germline V gives CDR1 SQVTM, CDR2 ANQGSEA.

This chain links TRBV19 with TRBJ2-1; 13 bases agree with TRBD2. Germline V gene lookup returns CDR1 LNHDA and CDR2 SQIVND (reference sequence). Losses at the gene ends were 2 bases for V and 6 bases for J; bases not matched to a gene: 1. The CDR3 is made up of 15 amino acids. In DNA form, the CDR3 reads TGTGCCAGTAGTATAACTAGCGGGGGGGGCAATGAGCAGTTCTTC. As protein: CASSITSGGGNEQFF.

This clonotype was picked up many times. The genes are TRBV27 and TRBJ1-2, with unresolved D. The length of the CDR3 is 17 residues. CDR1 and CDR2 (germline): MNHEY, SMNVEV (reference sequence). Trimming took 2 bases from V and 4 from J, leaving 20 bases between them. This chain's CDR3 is CASSLARGGPLPYGYTF. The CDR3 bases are TGTGCCAGCAGTTTAGCCCGAGGAGGGCCACTTCCCTATGGCTACACCTTC.

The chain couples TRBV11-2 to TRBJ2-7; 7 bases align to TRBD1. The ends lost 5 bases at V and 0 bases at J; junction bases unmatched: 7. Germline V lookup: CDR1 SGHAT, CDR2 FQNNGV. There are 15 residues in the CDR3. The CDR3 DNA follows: TGTGCCAGCAGCACAGCCGGGACAGTCTCCTACGAGCAGTACTTC. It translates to CASSTAGTVSYEQYF.

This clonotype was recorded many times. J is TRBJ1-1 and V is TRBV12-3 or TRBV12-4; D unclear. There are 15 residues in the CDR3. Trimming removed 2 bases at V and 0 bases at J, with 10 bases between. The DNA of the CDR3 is TGTGCCAGCAGTTTATTCGGGGTCGTGAACACTGAAGCTTTCTTT. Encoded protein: CASSLFGVVNTEAFF.

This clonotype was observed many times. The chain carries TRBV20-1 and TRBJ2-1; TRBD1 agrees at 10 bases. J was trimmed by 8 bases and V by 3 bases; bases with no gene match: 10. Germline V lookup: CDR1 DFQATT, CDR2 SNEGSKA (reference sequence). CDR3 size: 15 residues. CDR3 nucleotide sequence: TGCAGTGCTAGGGACCGGGACAGGGGCGGCCATGAGCAGTTCTTC. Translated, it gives CSARDRDRGGHEQFF.

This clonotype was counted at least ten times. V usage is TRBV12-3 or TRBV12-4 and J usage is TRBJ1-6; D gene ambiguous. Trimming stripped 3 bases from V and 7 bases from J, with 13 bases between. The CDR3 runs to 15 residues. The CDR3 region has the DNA TGTGCCAGCAGTTTTTTCGCAGGCGGGAATTCACCCCTCCACTTT. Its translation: CASSFFAGGNSPLHF.

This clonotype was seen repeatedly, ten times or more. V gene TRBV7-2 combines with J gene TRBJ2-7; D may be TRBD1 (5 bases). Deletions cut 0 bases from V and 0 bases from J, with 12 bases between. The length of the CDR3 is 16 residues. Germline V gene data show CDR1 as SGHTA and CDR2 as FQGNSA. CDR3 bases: TGTGCCAGCAGCTTAGCGCTACAGGTTGCCTCCTACGAGCAGTACTTC. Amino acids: CASSLALQVASYEQYF.

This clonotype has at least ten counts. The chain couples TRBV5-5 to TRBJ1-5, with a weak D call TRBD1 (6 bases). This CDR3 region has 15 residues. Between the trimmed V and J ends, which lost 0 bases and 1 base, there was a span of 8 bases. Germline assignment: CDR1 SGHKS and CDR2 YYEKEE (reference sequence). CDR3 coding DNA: TGTGCCAGCAGCTTGGGCAGGGGAAGCAATCAGCCCCAGCATTTT. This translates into CASSLGRGSNQPQHF.